This record concerns one T cell receptor (beta chain) sequence. The data were obtained in a study of OX40 agonist ivuxolimab in advanced cancers. V was trimmed by 8 bases and J by 2 bases, leaving 17 bases between them. CDR3 length equals 15 residues. Looked up from germline, CDR1 is ENHRY and CDR2 is SYGVKD. Sequencing was performed with immunoSEQ multiplex PCR; in TCRdb, only in-frame clones are kept and a portion is missing. The sample contains 65,000 to 95,000 clones, 75% to 90% of which appear only once. The V and J genes are TRBV10-3 and TRBJ2-3, with a weak D call TRBD2 (6 bases). The source of this sequence is an adult with an advanced solid tumor such as melanoma, head and neck, liver or kidney cancer. The sample consisted of CD4+ or CD8+ T cells sorted from blood, taken in a trial of the OX40 agonist ivuxolimab. As DNA, the CDR3 is TGTGCCATCGGCGGGGTGGGCGAGCTCACAGATACGCAGTATTTT. Amino acid sequence: CAIGGVGELTDTQYF.